The 23 T cell receptor beta chains below all came from one sample that was sequenced in a study of cytomegalovirus exposure and HLA in healthy donors. Both 60 Vbeta primers and 13 Jbeta primers went into the PCR. The method was immunoSEQ multiplex PCR; TCRdb's version includes in-frame clones alone and lacks a portion of them. The sample holds some 200,000 clones, around four fifths seen once. The sequenced material came from PBMCs. The receptors originated from a boy aged 2 to 10 in good health and CMV-seronegative.

This clone was observed a handful of times. The rearrangement joins TRBV2 to TRBJ1-5; no reliable D call. Germline V lookup: CDR1 SNHLY, CDR2 FYNNEI. The CDR3 has 13 amino acids. Trimming removed 3 bases from V and 4 bases from J, with 7 bases in between. The CDR3 sequence is CASSEGENQPQHF. DNA for the CDR3: TGTGCCAGCAGTGAGGGAGAAAATCAGCCCCAGCATTTT.

This chain links TRBV4-1 with TRBJ2-7; 7 bases fit TRBD1. CDR1 MGHRA and CDR2 YSYEKL come from the germline V gene. The CDR3 has 13 amino acids. Losses at the gene ends were 1 base for V and 5 bases for J; bases not matched to a gene: 2. The CDR3 DNA is TGCGCCAGCAGCCAAGGGACAGGCAACGAGCAGTACTTC. Its translation: CASSQGTGNEQYF.

The chain joins TRBV10-1 to TRBJ1-1, with D possibly TRBD1 on 5 matching bases. V lost 4 bases and J 1 base, leaving 13 bases between the germline ends. The germline CDR1 and CDR2 sequences are WNHNN and SYGVQD (reference sequence). The CDR3 loop spans 15 amino acids. The CDR3 here is CASSGPGTPNTEAFF. CDR3 sequence (DNA): TGCGCCAGCAGTGGACCCGGGACTCCGAACACTGAAGCTTTCTTT.

V usage is TRBV10-2 and J usage is TRBJ2-7, with 9 bases identical to TRBD1. The CDR3 loop spans 15 amino acids. Germline CDR1 is WSHSY and CDR2 is SAAADI. After removal of 4 bases from V and 2 bases from J, the junction contained 6 bases not matched to a gene. The CDR3 DNA reads TGCGCCAGCAGTGTAAGTTGGACAGGGGCCTACGAGCAGTACTTC. The encoded protein is CASSVSWTGAYEQYF.

The rearrangement uses TRBV27 and TRBJ2-1, with 8 bases aligning to TRBD2. The CDR3 loop spans 14 amino acids. Germline V gene data show CDR1 as MNHEY and CDR2 as SMNVEV (reference sequence). With V trimmed by 1 base and J by 7 bases, 3 bases remained unmatched. The CDR3 region is CASSLYRLANEQFF. Here the CDR3 DNA reads TGTGCCAGCAGTTTATACCGACTAGCGAATGAGCAGTTCTTC.

Only a few counts were recorded for this clone. The gene calls are TRBV6-5 and TRBJ1-1, with 7 bases lining up with TRBD1. V trimming: 0 bases; J trimming: 0 bases; junction bases outside the gene matches: 4. CDR3 length equals 16 residues. The germline V gene has CDR1 MNHEY and CDR2 SVGAGI. In DNA, the CDR3 is TGTGCCAGCAGTTACTCGAGCGGACAGGTGAACACTGAAGCTTTCTTT. Translating gives CASSYSSGQVNTEAFF.

This chain connects TRBV5-3 to TRBJ2-1, with D maybe TRBD1 (6 bases). TRBV5-3 is an ORF; its function is uncertain. The CDR3 totals 15 residues. V dropped 3 bases and J dropped 4 bases, with 14 bases sitting between them. The CDR3 nucleotides are TGTGCCAGAAGCTCGGACAGCCTGAAATACAATGAGCAGTTCTTC. Translated: CARSSDSLKYNEQFF.

The chain uses TRBV7-9 and TRBJ2-5, with D possibly matching TRBD2 (5 bases). Trimming took off 5 bases at V and 2 bases at J, with 9 bases between the two ends. In germline, CDR1 is SEHNR, CDR2 FQNEAQ (reference sequence). CDR3 length: 13 amino acids. CDR3 in DNA: TGTGCCAGCAGCCAAGAGGGACAAGAGACCCAGTACTTC. As protein: CASSQEGQETQYF.

Worth noting for this clone: The CDR3 does not end in the conserved phenylalanine or tryptophan, so this is likely a read error. No DNA is shown, since the ends of the CDR3 on it are uncertain; the CDR3 is the one TCRdb lists. The chain carries TRBV19 and TRBJ1-1. The CDR3 is 8 residues long, counting both termini. Germline V CDR1 and CDR2: LNHDA, SQIVND (reference sequence). CDR3 sequence reads: CARRAGTG.

This clone was observed a few times. The J gene is TRBJ2-1, the V gene TRBV6-5, with 13 bases matching TRBD2. Germline CDR1 MNHEY, CDR2 SVGAGI. V dropped 5 bases and J dropped 8; count of bases not matched to a gene: 6. The CDR3 totals 15 residues. The CDR3 nucleotides read TGTGCCAGCAGTCGACTAGCGGGGGGATTCGATGAGCAGTTCTTC. Its protein product is CASSRLAGGFDEQFF.

This chain uses TRBV11-1 with TRBJ2-3, with TRBD2 matching over 13 bases. Germline assignment: CDR1 SGHAT and CDR2 FQDESV (reference sequence). V trimming: 5 bases; J trimming: 2 bases; junction bases outside the gene matches: 4. The CDR3 spans 16 residues. The CDR3 bases are TGTGCCAGCAGCCCCGGACTAGCGGGAGTCACAGATACGCAGTATTTT. Amino acid sequence: CASSPGLAGVTDTQYF.

The CDR3 reads CASRDSSYNEQFF. The CDR3 DNA sequence: TGTGCCAGCAGGGACAGTTCCTACAATGAGCAGTTCTTC. J is TRBJ2-1 and V is TRBV6-5; D possibly corresponds to TRBD1 (6 bases). V shed 6 bases and J shed 1 base, with 7 bases lying between them. The CDR3 runs 13 residues. The germline V gene has CDR1 MNHEY and CDR2 SVGAGI.

The rearrangement joins TRBV13 to TRBJ1-1, with a possible D match to TRBD1 (6 bases). CDR3 length: 12 amino acids. CDR1 is PRHDT and CDR2 is FYEKMQ in the germline V gene (reference sequence). V was pared by 0 bases and J by 11 bases, with 10 bases between. The CDR3 is CASSLGDSIAFF. The CDR3 DNA reads TGTGCCAGCAGCTTAGGGGACAGCATCGCTTTCTTT.

The V and J genes are TRBV5-1 and TRBJ1-1; TRBD1 is a possible D gene (5 bases). Germline CDR1 SGHRS, CDR2 YFSETQ. V lost 0 bases and J 1 base, leaving 10 bases between the germline ends. The CDR3 is 15 residues long. The CDR3, as DNA: TGCGCCAGCAGCTTGGCCCGAGACAGGAACACTGAAGCTTTCTTT. This sequence encodes CASSLARDRNTEAFF.

This CDR3 reads CASSPDRGYEQYF. CDR3 nucleotides: TGTGCCAGCAGCCCGGACAGGGGCTACGAGCAGTACTTC. The chain joins TRBV13 to TRBJ2-7; TRBD1 aligns across 9 bases. Germline CDR1 PRHDT, CDR2 FYEKMQ (reference sequence). J gave up 3 bases and V 5 bases, and 2 bases lay outside the gene matches. This CDR3 is 13 amino acids long. Full variable domain (missing parts from reference TRBV13 and TRBJ2-7): AAGVIQSPRHLIKEKRETATLKCYPIPRHDTVYWYQQGPGQDPQFLISFYEKMQSDKGSIPDRFSAQQFSDYHSELNMSSLELGDSALYFCASSPDRGYEQYFGPGTRLTVT.

A word on this clone: At one end, the junction sequence differs from germline, possibly due to a read error. The rearrangement links TRBV5-1 to TRBJ2-5; maybe TRBD2 (6 bases). Germline assignment: CDR1 SGHRS and CDR2 YFSETQ. This CDR3 comprises 18 residues. The CDR3 region is CASSLAGAGRRYQETQYF. The DNA of the CDR3 is TGCGCCAGCAGCTTGGCCGGGGCAGGGAGGAGGTACCAGGAGACCCAGTACTTC.

This chain's CDR3 is CASSSDPGGRPFF. For the CDR3, the DNA is TGTGCCAGCAGTTCCGACCCAGGGGGCCGACCTTTCTTT. J is TRBJ1-1 and V is TRBV27; 8 bases align to TRBD1. Germline lookup yields CDR1 MNHEY and CDR2 SMNVEV (reference sequence). The CDR3 loop spans 13 amino acids. The J segment lost 12 bases and the V segment lost 4 bases, leaving 10 bases of the junction unmatched.

The J gene is TRBJ2-1, the V gene TRBV2; 11 bases fit TRBD2. The CDR3 contains 15 residues. The junction had 5 bases not matched to a gene; V was cut back by 2 bases and J by 8 bases. Germline CDR1 reads SNHLY; CDR2 reads FYNNEI. The CDR3 reads CASSELAGGRDEQFF. The CDR3 bases are TGTGCCAGCAGTGAACTAGCGGGGGGAAGAGATGAGCAGTTCTTC. Supplemented by reference TRBV2 and TRBJ2-1, the full variable domain reads EPEVTQTPSHQVTQMGQEVILRCVPISNHLYFYWYRQILGQKVEFLVSFYNNEISEKSEIFDDQFSVERPDGSNFTLKIRSTKLEDSAMYFCASSELAGGRDEQFFGPGTRLTVL.

V is TRBV7-9 and J is TRBJ2-7; 7 bases are a match to TRBD2. The CDR3 loop spans 14 amino acids. Looked up from germline, CDR1 is SEHNR and CDR2 is FQNEAQ (reference sequence). With 5 bases clipped from V and 4 bases from J, the junction kept 8 bases outside the gene matches. The CDR3 loop reads CASSPDHGGYEQYF. The CDR3 nucleotides are TGTGCCAGCAGCCCCGACCACGGGGGGTACGAGCAGTACTTC.

This clone was counted once. The chain carries TRBV12-5 and TRBJ2-1, with 10 bases fitting TRBD2. The CDR3 runs to 15 residues. J gave up 3 bases and V 6 bases, and 5 bases lay outside the gene matches. CDR1 and CDR2 (germline): LGHNT, FRNRAP. The CDR3 sequence is CASGYSGRLYNEQFF. CDR3 in DNA: TGTGCTAGTGGCTATAGCGGGAGGCTCTACAATGAGCAGTTCTTC.

This clone is a singleton in its sample. The V gene is TRBV25-1, the J gene TRBJ2-1; D is uncertain. The CDR3 length is 13 residues. Germline-derived CDR1 and CDR2 are MGHDK and SYGVNS. V lost 5 bases and J 14 bases, leaving 19 bases between the germline ends. The CDR3 nucleotides read TGTGCCAGCAGTAACGCCGGAGACTCCGCAAAGTTCTTC. Protein sequence: CASSNAGDSAKFF.

Points on this clone: Compared with germline, one end of the junction differs, possibly owing to a read error. The chain employs TRBV7-7 and TRBJ2-5, with D maybe TRBD1 (6 bases). Germline loops: CDR1 SSHAT, CDR2 FNYEAQ (reference sequence). The CDR3 loop spans 15 amino acids. The CDR3 DNA follows: TGTGCTAGCAGCTTAGTATCAGGGGCGCGGGAGACCCAGTACTTC. Its translation: CASSLVSGARETQYF. The full variable domain, its missing parts supplied by reference TRBV7-7 and TRBJ2-5, is GAGVSQSPRYKVTKRGQDVTLRCDPISSHATLYWYQQALGQGPEFLTYFNYEAQPDKSGLPSDRFSAERPEGSISTLTIQRTEQRDSAMYRCASSLVSGARETQYFGPGTRLLVL.

The chain recombines TRBV4-1 with TRBJ1-2; no reliable D call. Germline V CDR1 and CDR2: MGHRA, YSYEKL. The CDR3 length is 13 residues. The germline V and J ends were trimmed by 4 bases and 6 bases, with 12 bases remaining between them. The CDR3 DNA reads as TGCGCCAGCAGCCTCCTCGGGGTTGATGGCTACACCTTC. Its translation is CASSLLGVDGYTF.